The entry below gives a single T cell receptor (beta chain) sequence along with its context. The CDR3 covers 15 residues. CDR1 is SNHLY, CDR2 FYNNEI, per germline. Trimming shortened V by 3 bases and J by 5 bases, and 14 bases separated the two germline ends. This sample is part of a study of OX40 agonist ivuxolimab in advanced cancers. TCRdb's copy holds only in-frame clones and misses some; the assay was immunoSEQ multiplex PCR. The sample shows about 67,000 clones, about 90% of them seen only once. The gene calls are TRBV2 and TRBJ1-5; maybe TRBD1 (6 bases). This clonotype originated in an adult with an advanced solid tumor such as melanoma, head and neck, liver or kidney cancer. This specimen consisted of CD4+ or CD8+ T cells sorted from blood, obtained in a trial of the OX40 agonist ivuxolimab. The CDR3 region is CASSDPGGADQPQHF. CDR3 nucleotide sequence: TGTGCCAGCAGTGATCCGGGGGGCGCGGATCAGCCCCAGCATTTT.